What follows describes a single T cell receptor (beta chain). Its antigen is as yet unknown. Some 27,000 T cell genomes, or approximately 190 ng DNA, went into the sorted-subset replicate PCRs. The protocol was immunoSEQ multiplex PCR, while the TCRdb copy is restricted to in-frame clones and leaves out a portion. The data hold about 2.1 million clones, with 93% observed a single time. These data are taken from a study of shared clonotypes between healthy human individuals. Study context: There were three CD4 naive, three CD4 memory, two CD8 naive and one CD8 memory plates per donor. Study results and limitations: Sharing across a few donors was seen in 4% to 5.5% of naive CD4 clonotypes. Limited genetic and exposure-history diversity came from having few donors.

The CDR3 totals 14 residues. V was shortened by 6 bases and J by 2 bases, with 9 bases between the two germline ends. The germline V gene has CDR1 SGDLS and CDR2 YYNGEE. Naive CD8 isolation took CD45RO-negative cells positively selected for CCR7 and excluded terminally differentiated effector memory CD45RA+ cells. This chain links TRBV9 with TRBJ1-6, with D tentatively TRBD1 (5 bases). This TCR derives from a man aged 18-30 years in good health. Some clones in this sample may be carry-over from other donors' samples. Material: naive CD8+ T cells from PBMCs. In DNA, the CDR3 is TGTGCCAGCAACGGGGGTGCCTATAATTCACCCCTCCACTTT. Translation gives CASNGGAYNSPLHF.